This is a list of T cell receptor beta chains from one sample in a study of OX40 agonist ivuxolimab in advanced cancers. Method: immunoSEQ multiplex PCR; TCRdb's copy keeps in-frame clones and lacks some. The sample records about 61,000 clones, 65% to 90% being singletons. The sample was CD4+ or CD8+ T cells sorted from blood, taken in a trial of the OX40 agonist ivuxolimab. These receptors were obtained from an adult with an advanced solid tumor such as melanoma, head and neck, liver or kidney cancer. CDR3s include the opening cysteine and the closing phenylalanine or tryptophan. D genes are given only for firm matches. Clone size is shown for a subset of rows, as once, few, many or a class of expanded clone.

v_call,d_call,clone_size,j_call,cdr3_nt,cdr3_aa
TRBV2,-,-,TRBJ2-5,TGTGCCAGCATGTATTTAGTGTTGGGCGAAGAGACCCAGTACTTC,CASMYLVLGEETQYF
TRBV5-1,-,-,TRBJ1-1,TGCGCCAGCAGCTACGGTTCGGGGCAGAAAACTGAAGCTTTCTTT,CASSYGSGQKTEAFF
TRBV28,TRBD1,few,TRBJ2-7,TGTGCCAGCAGTAAAGCGGGACAGGGGATCTCCTACGAGCAGTACTTC,CASSKAGQGISYEQYF
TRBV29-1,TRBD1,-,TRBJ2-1,TGCAGCGTTGAAGGAGGGGGCGGGTACAATGAGCAGTTCTTC,CSVEGGGGYNEQFF
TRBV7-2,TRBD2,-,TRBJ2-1,TGTGCCAGCAGCTTCCTACTAGCGGAGAACAATGAGCAGTTCTTC,CASSFLLAENNEQFF
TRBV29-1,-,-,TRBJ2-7,TGCAGCGTCGCAGACGTCGGGGGATACGAGCAGTACTTC,CSVADVGGYEQYF
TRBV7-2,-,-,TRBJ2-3,TGTGCCAGCAGCTTGTGGAGGGGTAACACAGATACGCAGTATTTT,CASSLWRGNTDTQYF
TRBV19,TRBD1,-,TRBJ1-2,TGTGCCAGTAGTAGAGACAGGGTCGAATATGGCTACACCTTC,CASSRDRVEYGYTF
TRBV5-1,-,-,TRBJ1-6,TGCGCCAGCAGCTTGGCCGGGGCAAATTCACCCCTCCACTTT,CASSLAGANSPLHF
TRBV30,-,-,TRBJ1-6,TGTGCCTGGAAACGGGACAATTCACCCCTCCACTTT,CAWKRDNSPLHF
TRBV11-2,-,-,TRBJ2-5,TGTGCCAGCAGCGTTTGGGCGCAGGCCATCCGGCAGTACTTC,CASSVWAQAIRQYF
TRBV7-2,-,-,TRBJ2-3,TGTGCCAGCAGCTTAGCCAGGGTGACAGATACGCAGTATTTT,CASSLARVTDTQYF
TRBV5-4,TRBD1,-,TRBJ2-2,TGTGCCAGCAGCTTGGTGATTCAGGGGGCGGGCGGGGAGCTGTTTTTT,CASSLVIQGAGGELFF
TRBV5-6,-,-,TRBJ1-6,TGTGCCAGCCGCCCAGGGACTCGGCATTCACCCCTCCACTTT,CASRPGTRHSPLHF
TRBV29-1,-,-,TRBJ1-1,TGCAGCGTTGAGGGGATCGAGAACACTGAAGCTTTCTTT,CSVEGIENTEAFF
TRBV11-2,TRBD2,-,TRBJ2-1,TGTGCCAGCAGCTTACACCTTCTAGCGGGAGGTTACAATGAGCAGTTCTTC,CASSLHLLAGGYNEQFF
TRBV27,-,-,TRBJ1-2,TGTGCCAGCAGTTATTCAGGGTCGTATGGCTACACCTTC,CASSYSGSYGYTF
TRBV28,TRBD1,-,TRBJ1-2,TGTGCCAGCAGAACAGGGGGTTTAGCTAACTATGGCTACACCTTC,CASRTGGLANYGYTF
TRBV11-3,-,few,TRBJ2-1,TGTGCCAGCAGCTTAGGAGGACTACCGAATTACAATGAGCAGTTCTTC,CASSLGGLPNYNEQFF
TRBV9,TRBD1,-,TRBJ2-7,TGTGCCAGCAGCGTAGGGCAGGGGGCCACCTACGAGCAGTACTTC,CASSVGQGATYEQYF